These 14 T cell receptor beta chains were sequenced from one sample in a study of human T cells and chemical hapten exposure. Each CDR3 protein gets one entry after TCRdb re-called the RACE reads with MiXCR. The data show roughly 51,000 distinct CDR3 sequences, over 9% seen once. Specified time point: pre-sensitization, week 0. Regarding treatment: therapeutic diphenylcyclopropenone sensitization with weekly scalp DPC. Sequences were derived from whole blood, sampled in connection with sensitization to the hapten diphenylcyclopropenone (DPC). The source is a middle-aged man with alopecia areata. Some clones in this sample may be carry-over from other donors' samples.

At least ten counts were recorded for this clonotype. The V call is TRBV5-1, the J call TRBJ2-3; no firm D call. The CDR3 runs 14 residues. Trimming left V 0 bases short and J 2 bases short, with 7 bases between. Germline CDR1 and CDR2: SGHRS and YFSETQ. CDR3 sequence reads: CASSLATHTDTQYF. In DNA, the CDR3 is TGCGCCAGCAGCTTGGCCACTCACACAGATACGCAGTATTTT.

This clonotype was counted many times. The genes are TRBV20-1 and TRBJ2-4; unclear D gene. The CDR3 length is 13 residues. Trimming took 0 bases from V and 0 from J, leaving 3 bases between them. CDR1 DFQATT and CDR2 SNEGSKA come from the germline V gene (reference sequence). This CDR3 reads CSARDLAKNIQYF. CDR3 nucleotides: TGCAGTGCTAGAGATCTAGCCAAAAACATTCAGTACTTC.

This clonotype has only a few counts. V gene TRBV24-1 combines with J gene TRBJ2-7, with TRBD2 matching over 8 bases. The CDR3 length is 14 residues. CDR1 and CDR2 (germline): KGHDR, SFDVKD. V lost 4 bases to trimming and J lost 7 bases; unmatched junction nucleotides: 8. In DNA form, the CDR3 reads TGTGCCACCAGTGACACCGGGACTAGTGAAGAGCAGTACTTC. It yields the protein CATSDTGTSEEQYF.

This clonotype has at least ten counts. V gene TRBV2 combines with J gene TRBJ2-7; D unclear. V was cut by 4 bases and J by 0 bases, with 10 bases left in between. Per the germline V gene, CDR1 is SNHLY and CDR2 is FYNNEI. The CDR3 totals 14 residues. CDR3 loop: CASSVQVNSYEQYF. CDR3 bases: TGTGCCAGCAGTGTTCAGGTGAACTCCTACGAGCAGTACTTC. Looking up the rest from reference TRBV2 and TRBJ2-7 gives the full variable domain: EPEVTQTPSHQVTQMGQEVILRCVPISNHLYFYWYRQILGQKVEFLVSFYNNEISEKSEIFDDQFSVERPDGSNFTLKIRSTKLEDSAMYFCASSVQVNSYEQYFGPGTRLTVT.

This clonotype was seen more than once but under ten times. The genes are TRBV5-1 and TRBJ2-7; 9 nucleotides line up with TRBD2. Unmatched junction bases numbered 10, after V lost 4 bases and J lost 2 bases. The CDR3 extends over 16 amino acids. CDR1 is SGHRS, CDR2 YFSETQ, per germline. CDR3 protein: CASSPEGLANTYEQYF. The CDR3, as DNA: TGCGCCAGCAGCCCAGAGGGACTAGCTAATACCTACGAGCAGTACTTC. Full variable domain (outside the CDR3, taken from reference TRBV5-1 and TRBJ2-7): KAGVTQTPRYLIKTRGQQVTLSCSPISGHRSVSWYQQTPGQGLQFLFEYFSETQRNKGNFPGRFSGRQFSNSRSEMNVSTLELGDSALYLCASSPEGLANTYEQYFGPGTRLTVT.

This clonotype occurred many times. The gene calls are TRBV28 and TRBJ2-1; TRBD2 matches at 13 bases. V lost 5 bases, J lost 12 bases, and 7 bases stayed unmatched. The V gene's germline CDR1 is MDHEN and CDR2 SYDVKM. This CDR3 is 14 amino acids long. The CDR3: CASSLGLAGVSQFF. The CDR3 nucleotides read TGTGCCAGCAGTCTCGGACTAGCGGGAGTTTCGCAGTTCTTC.

The chain couples TRBV2 to TRBJ2-7; perhaps TRBD2 as D (6 bases). Looked up from germline, CDR1 is SNHLY and CDR2 is FYNNEI. V lost 1 base, J lost 1 base, and 14 bases lay in between. This CDR3 comprises 16 residues. The CDR3 sequence: CASSEGDFSGSYEQYF. In DNA, the CDR3 is TGTGCCAGCAGTGAAGGGGACTTTTCCGGGTCCTACGAGCAGTACTTC.

The rearrangement links TRBV7-2 to TRBJ2-5, with D unresolved. V lost 1 base and J 4 bases, leaving 7 bases between the germline ends. CDR1 and CDR2 from the germline V gene are SGHTA and FQGNSA. The CDR3 has 13 amino acids. CDR3 amino acids: CASSLGLGETQYF. The CDR3 DNA reads as TGTGCCAGCAGCTTAGGGTTGGGAGAGACCCAGTACTTC.

This clonotype was picked up many times. The rearrangement uses TRBV12-3 or TRBV12-4 and TRBJ2-7; D gene unclear. V lost 6 bases, J lost 3 bases, and 18 bases lay in between. The CDR3 consists of 15 residues. CDR3 protein: CASSLGYGPFYEQYF. CDR3 in DNA: TGTGCCAGCAGCCTGGGGTACGGTCCTTTCTACGAGCAGTACTTC.

There are many counts of this clonotype. V gene TRBV5-1 combines with J gene TRBJ2-7; either TRBD1 or TRBD2 may fit D (5 bases each). The germline gives CDR1 SGHRS, CDR2 YFSETQ. The CDR3 loop spans 15 amino acids. V lost 6 bases and J lost 3, with 19 bases in between. CDR3 loop: CASKLDSLTSYEQYF. CDR3 coding DNA: TGCGCCAGCAAGCTTGACAGCCTAACTAGCTACGAGCAGTACTTC.

This clonotype was seen only a few times. The chain has TRBV2 and TRBJ2-1; 8 bases match TRBD2. The germline gives CDR1 SNHLY, CDR2 FYNNEI. V lost 5 bases to trimming and J lost 0 bases; unmatched junction nucleotides: 3. The CDR3 contains 15 residues. The CDR3 loop is CASSTSGLSYNEQFF. The CDR3 coding sequence is TGTGCCAGCAGTACTAGCGGCCTCTCCTACAATGAGCAGTTCTTC.

V is TRBV7-3 and J is TRBJ2-7; 10 bases are shared with TRBD2. The germline V gene has CDR1 SGHTA and CDR2 FQGTGA. V gave up 2 bases and J gave up 2 bases; unmatched junction bases: 3. This CDR3 has 15 residues. The CDR3 loop is CASSLLAGDAYEQYF. The CDR3 DNA is TGTGCCAGCAGCTTACTAGCGGGAGATGCCTACGAGCAGTACTTC.

There are many counts of this clonotype. The chain couples TRBV5-1 to TRBJ2-2; the match to TRBD2 covers 13 bases. The ends lost 4 bases at V and 5 bases at J; junction bases unmatched: 8. Germline V CDR1 and CDR2: SGHRS, YFSETQ. The length of the CDR3 is 17 residues. DNA for the CDR3: TGCGCCAGCAGCACCAGGACTAGCGGGAGATCTACCGGGGAGCTGTTTTTT. Translation gives CASSTRTSGRSTGELFF.

This clonotype has more than one count but fewer than ten. This chain connects TRBV6-2 or TRBV6-3 to TRBJ1-5; D is undetermined. The V end was cut by 6 bases, the J end by 0 bases, with 15 bases between. This CDR3 is 16 amino acids long. Germline lookup yields CDR1 MNHEY and CDR2 SVGEGT. CDR3 amino acids: CASRSSEGYSNQPQHF. CDR3 nucleotides: TGTGCCAGCAGGTCCTCGGAGGGTTATAGCAATCAGCCCCAGCATTTT.